What follows are 10 T cell receptor beta chains derived from one specimen sequenced in a study of OX40 agonist ivuxolimab in advanced cancers. TCRdb's copy holds only in-frame clones and misses some; the assay was immunoSEQ multiplex PCR. The sample comprises roughly 75,000 clones, about 86% of which are singletons, and over 5% rests with the top ten. This specimen consisted of CD4+ or CD8+ T cells sorted from blood, obtained in a trial of the OX40 agonist ivuxolimab. Receptors were obtained from an adult with an advanced solid tumor such as melanoma, head and neck, liver or kidney cancer.

The table lists this clone with a count of one. The chain is built from TRBV5-6 and TRBJ1-2; weak D call: TRBD1 (6 bases). Germline CDR1 is SGHDT and CDR2 is YYEEEE. The V end lost 0 bases, the J end lost 4 bases, and 13 bases lay between the germline ends. CDR3 length equals 15 residues. The CDR3 loop is CASSLATGAGYGYTF. The CDR3 DNA sequence: TGTGCCAGCAGCTTGGCTACGGGGGCAGGCTATGGCTACACCTTC. The whole variable domain, filled in from reference TRBV5-6 and TRBJ1-2, reads DAGVTQSPTHLIKTRGQQVTLRCSPKSGHDTVSWYQQALGQGPQFIFQYYEEEERQRGNFPDRFSGHQFPNYSSELNVNALLLGDSALYLCASSLATGAGYGYTFGSGTRLTVV.

The chain carries TRBV7-9 and TRBJ2-7; D may correspond to TRBD1 or TRBD2 (6 bases each). The CDR3 totals 14 residues. Germline V gives CDR1 SEHNR, CDR2 FQNEAQ (reference sequence). V was shortened by 7 bases and J by 2 bases, with 15 bases between the two germline ends. The CDR3 sequence: CASTLAGHPYEQYF. In nucleotides, the CDR3 is TGTGCCAGCACCCTCGCGGGACACCCCTACGAGCAGTACTTC.

This clone was picked up a small number of times. This chain links TRBV7-9 with TRBJ2-1; TRBD2 matches at 13 bases. Looked up from germline, CDR1 is SEHNR and CDR2 is FQNEAQ (reference sequence). V gave up 1 base and J gave up 6 bases; unmatched junction bases: 0. CDR3 size: 15 residues. Here the CDR3 reads CASSLGTSGGNEQFF. The CDR3 nucleotides read TGTGCCAGCAGCTTAGGGACTAGCGGGGGCAATGAGCAGTTCTTC.

This chain joins TRBV11-3 and TRBJ2-1; 11 bases are a match to TRBD2. Germline V gives CDR1 SGHNT, CDR2 YENEEA. This CDR3 spans 17 amino acids. Trimming removed 0 bases from V and 3 bases from J; junction bases left unmatched: 4. This CDR3 reads CASSLDGLAGGYNEQFF. The CDR3 region has the DNA TGTGCCAGCAGCTTAGATGGGCTAGCGGGGGGCTACAATGAGCAGTTCTTC.

This chain joins TRBV19 and TRBJ2-7; D ambiguous. V was trimmed by 3 bases and J by 5 bases, leaving 5 bases between them. Germline CDR1 and CDR2: LNHDA and SQIVND (reference sequence). The CDR3 extends over 11 amino acids. In DNA form, the CDR3 reads TGTGCCAGTAGTATGTTTGACGAGCAGTACTTC. Amino acids: CASSMFDEQYF.

The CDR3 loop is CASSYSGGTTGELFF. DNA for the CDR3: TGCGCCAGCAGTTATTCAGGAGGTACCACCGGGGAGCTGTTTTTT. The genes are TRBV10-2 and TRBJ2-2; D is perhaps TRBD2 (5 bases). The V gene's germline CDR1 is WSHSY and CDR2 SAAADI. The CDR3 spans 15 residues. V lost 5 bases to trimming and J lost 4 bases, with 14 bases between them.

The chain combines TRBV10-3 with TRBJ1-1, with D tentatively TRBD1 (5 bases). Germline-derived CDR1 and CDR2 are ENHRY and SYGVKD. This CDR3 has 13 residues. V lost 3 bases and J 1 base, leaving 6 bases between the germline ends. The CDR3 nucleotides are TGTGCCATCAGTGAAGGACAGAACACTGAAGCTTTCTTT. Its protein product is CAISEGQNTEAFF.

V and J are TRBV9 and TRBJ2-3; 11 positions agree with TRBD2. Germline CDR1 is SGDLS and CDR2 is YYNGEE. This CDR3 contains 15 residues. The ends lost 2 bases at V and 2 bases at J; junction bases unmatched: 1. The CDR3 DNA is TGTGCCAGCAGCGTTAGCGGGGGGGTCACAGATACGCAGTATTTT. Protein sequence: CASSVSGGVTDTQYF.

This chain connects TRBV7-2 to TRBJ1-2, with 7 bases fitting TRBD1. CDR3 length: 15 residues. Germline-derived CDR1 and CDR2 are SGHTA and FQGNSA. The ends lost 4 bases at V and 6 bases at J; junction bases unmatched: 11. The CDR3 region is CASSSLRADRDGYTF. CDR3 DNA sequence: TGTGCCAGCAGCTCATTGAGGGCAGACAGGGATGGCTACACCTTC.

The chain combines TRBV4-2 with TRBJ2-1; 8 positions agree with TRBD2. CDR1 is LGHNA, CDR2 YNFKEQ, per germline. The CDR3 consists of 17 residues. Trimming at V came to 0 bases and at J to 4 bases, leaving 8 bases not matched to a gene. CDR3 nucleotides: TGTGCCAGCAGCCAAGATGGAGCGGGAGCGCCTTACAATGAGCAGTTCTTC. Amino acid sequence: CASSQDGAGAPYNEQFF.